The 30 T cell receptor beta chains in this list originate from one sample, sequenced in a study of Graves' ophthalmopathy and Graves' hyperthyroidism. RNA transcripts were the source from which TCR beta CDR3 regions were amplified. RT-PCR in the first round used HTBI primers; a second-round multiplex PCR followed. Each CDR3 protein is one row after TCRdb ran MiXCR on the multiplex PCR reads. Altogether about 620,000 distinct CDR3 sequences are present, about a fifth being singletons, with the ten largest covering more than 5.5%. Sample: peripheral blood. The origin of the receptors is a woman aged 18-29 years with stable Graves' hyperthyroidism. Some clones in this sample may be carry-over from other donors' samples.

At least ten counts were recorded for this clonotype. This chain joins TRBV6-1 and TRBJ2-7; possibly TRBD2 for D (6 bases). V lost 0 bases, J lost 1 base, and 13 bases lay in between. This CDR3 is built from 16 residues. The germline V gene has CDR1 MNHNS and CDR2 SASEGT. CDR3 sequence: CASSEAWGGFSYEQYF. For the CDR3, the DNA is TGTGCCAGCAGTGAAGCGTGGGGAGGATTTTCCTACGAGCAGTACTTC.

This clonotype was observed at least ten times. This sequence joins TRBV24-1 and TRBJ2-5; 9 bases are a match to TRBD2. Trimming at V came to 8 bases and at J to 2 bases, leaving 8 bases not matched to a gene. The CDR3 extends over 15 amino acids. Germline-derived CDR1 and CDR2 are KGHDR and SFDVKD. The CDR3 nucleotides read TGTGCCACCACCGCGGGGGGGGACCTTCAAGAGACCCAGTACTTC. Encoded protein: CATTAGGDLQETQYF.

At least ten counts were recorded for this clonotype. J is TRBJ2-5 and V is TRBV20-1, with 12 bases matching TRBD2. V gave up 3 bases and J gave up 5 bases; unmatched junction bases: 7. Per the germline V gene, CDR1 is DFQATT and CDR2 is SNEGSKA (reference sequence). The CDR3 loop spans 15 amino acids. The chain's CDR3 is CSASLPSGGAETQYF. As DNA, the CDR3 is TGCAGTGCTAGTCTTCCTAGCGGGGGGGCGGAGACCCAGTACTTC.

This clonotype showed up many times. The J gene is TRBJ1-3, the V gene TRBV12-3 or TRBV12-4; D unclear. V lost 6 bases, J lost 0 bases, and 3 bases lay in between. The length of the CDR3 is 12 residues. In nucleotides, the CDR3 is TGTGCCAGCAGCCTCTCTGGAAACACCATATATTTT. Translating gives CASSLSGNTIYF.

This clonotype was observed many times. The V call is TRBV11-2, the J call TRBJ2-5; 9 bases are a match to TRBD1. Per the germline V gene, CDR1 is SGHAT and CDR2 is FQNNGV. V dropped 5 bases and J dropped 1; count of bases not matched to a gene: 8. This CDR3 has 16 residues. CDR3 nucleotide sequence: TGTGCCAGCAGCATTATACAGACAGGGGGCCAAGAGACCCAGTACTTC. It specifies CASSIIQTGGQETQYF.

V gene TRBV20-1 combines with J gene TRBJ2-5; 14 positions agree with TRBD2. Germline trimming cut 0 bases from V and 5 bases from J; bases unmatched to any gene: 14. Germline V gene data show CDR1 as DFQATT and CDR2 as SNEGSKA (reference sequence). CDR3 length: 19 amino acids. The CDR3 protein is CSARDYQRLAGGPSETQYF. The CDR3 DNA reads as TGCAGTGCTAGAGACTACCAGCGACTAGCGGGAGGGCCATCGGAGACCCAGTACTTC.

This clonotype appeared many times. The V gene is TRBV19, the J gene TRBJ2-5; tentative D call: TRBD2 (5 bases). The V gene's germline CDR1 is LNHDA and CDR2 SQIVND (reference sequence). The V end lost 3 bases, the J end lost 1 base, and 12 bases lay between the germline ends. The CDR3 runs to 15 residues. The CDR3 DNA reads as TGTGCCAGTAGTATTCGTCCCCTAGCCCAAGAGACCCAGTACTTC. Amino acid sequence: CASSIRPLAQETQYF.

The rearrangement joins TRBV7-2 to TRBJ1-2; TRBD1 aligns across 7 bases. There are 15 residues in the CDR3. Trimming cost V 2 bases and J 12 bases; bases outside gene matches: 15. Looked up from germline, CDR1 is SGHTA and CDR2 is FQGNSA. The CDR3 DNA sequence: TGTGCCAGCAGCTTAATGAGCCCCCGGGACAGCCAAAACACCTTC. As protein: CASSLMSPRDSQNTF.

This clonotype showed up many times. The chain combines TRBV12-3 or TRBV12-4 with TRBJ1-1; TRBD1 aligns across 7 bases. J gave up 1 base and V 6 bases, and 8 bases lay outside the gene matches. This CDR3 region has 15 residues. CDR3 sequence: CASSTTGPENTEAFF. The CDR3 DNA follows: TGTGCCAGCAGCACGACAGGGCCCGAGAACACTGAAGCTTTCTTT.

The chain links TRBV2 to TRBJ2-7; D call uncertain. CDR1 and CDR2 (germline): SNHLY, FYNNEI. CDR3 length: 15 residues. V was shortened by 3 bases and J by 0 bases, with 12 bases between the two germline ends. CDR3 DNA sequence: TGTGCCAGCAGTGAGCTGGGAAACCCCTCCTACGAGCAGTACTTC. Translating it yields CASSELGNPSYEQYF.

This clonotype was observed a handful of times. V gene TRBV6-1 combines with J gene TRBJ2-5; TRBD1 matches at 8 bases. The germline CDR1 and CDR2 sequences are MNHNS and SASEGT. V lost 6 bases and J lost 4; bases outside the gene matches: 13. The CDR3 has 16 residues. For the CDR3, the DNA is TGTGCCAGCAGCCAGGGGGCACCGGGCGGGTCAGAGACCCAGTACTTC. Amino acid sequence: CASSQGAPGGSETQYF.

This clonotype was observed at least ten times. This chain joins TRBV18 and TRBJ2-2; possible D gene TRBD2, 5 bases. The CDR3 loop spans 14 amino acids. V lost 2 bases to trimming and J lost 5 bases, with 9 bases between them. Germline lookup yields CDR1 KGHSH and CDR2 LQKENI. The DNA of the CDR3 is TGTGCCAGCTCACCAAGCAGAGGGACCGGGGAGCTGTTTTTT. Translating gives CASSPSRGTGELFF. The complete variable domain, with remaining parts taken from reference TRBV18 and TRBJ2-2, reads NAGVMQNPRHLVRRRGQEARLRCSPMKGHSHVYWYRQLPEEGLKFMVYLQKENIIDESGMPKERFSAEFPKEGPSILRIQQVVRGDSAAYFCASSPSRGTGELFFGEGSRLTVL.

Many counts were recorded for this clonotype. J is TRBJ1-6 and V is TRBV27, with 7 bases that match TRBD1. This CDR3 is 16 amino acids long. Germline V gives CDR1 MNHEY, CDR2 SMNVEV (reference sequence). Trimming at V came to 5 bases and at J to 4 bases, leaving 8 bases not matched to a gene. The CDR3 coding sequence is TGTGCCAGCAGTCCCCCACTGACAGGGTATAATTCACCCCTCCACTTT. As protein: CASSPPLTGYNSPLHF.

This clonotype was found many times. V is TRBV5-1 and J is TRBJ1-1; 8 bases are a match to TRBD1. Looked up from germline, CDR1 is SGHRS and CDR2 is YFSETQ. The CDR3 runs to 17 residues. V lost 3 bases, J lost 3 bases, and 13 bases stayed unmatched. CDR3 sequence reads: CASSSSPTGEGDTEAFF. In nucleotides, the CDR3 is TGCGCCAGCAGCTCAAGTCCGACAGGGGAGGGGGACACTGAAGCTTTCTTT.

DNA of the CDR3: TGTGCCACTGGGACTAGCAAAAACCCCGGGGAGCTGTTTTTT. Translating gives CATGTSKNPGELFF. The J gene is TRBJ2-2, the V gene TRBV28, with 9 bases identical to TRBD2. Germline lookup yields CDR1 MDHEN and CDR2 SYDVKM. The CDR3 length is 14 residues. The junction had 9 bases not matched to a gene; V was cut back by 10 bases and J by 6 bases.

Remarks on this clonotype: The CDR3 ends on some other residue instead of the conserved phenylalanine or tryptophan, so this is likely a read error. The limits of the CDR3 on the DNA are not certain, so only TCRdb's listed CDR3 is given. The V call is TRBV19, the J call TRBJ2-2. Per germline, CDR1 LNHDA and CDR2 SQIVND (reference sequence). The CDR3 spans 14 amino acids, including both terminal residues. The CDR3 region is CASSIPGRTGELLL.

V usage is TRBV25-1 and J usage is TRBJ1-1, with D perhaps TRBD1 (6 bases). Germline V lookup: CDR1 MGHDK, CDR2 SYGVNS. This CDR3 has 15 residues. Trimming removed 2 bases from V and 3 bases from J, with 13 bases in between. The DNA of the CDR3 is TGTGCCAGCAGTGAACTCACGGGGACATACACTGAAGCTTTCTTT. Translation: CASSELTGTYTEAFF. The complete variable domain, with remaining parts taken from reference TRBV25-1 and TRBJ1-1, reads EADIYQTPRYLVIGTGKKITLECSQTMGHDKMYWYQQDPGMELHLIHYSYGVNSTEKGDLSSESTVSRIRTEHFPLTLESARPSHTSQYLCASSELTGTYTEAFFGQGTRLTVV.

The genes are TRBV6-1 and TRBJ2-7; TRBD2 is a possible D gene (5 bases). Germline V gene sequence: CDR1 MNHNS, CDR2 SASEGT. V was shortened by 5 bases and J by 3 bases, with 11 bases between the two germline ends. The CDR3 consists of 13 residues. CDR3 bases: TGTGCCAGCAGTACCCAAAGCGGCTACGAGCAGTACTTC. Residues: CASSTQSGYEQYF.

Comments on this clonotype: Being one base from a much bigger clone, this may be a read error. The final CDR3 position lacks the conserved phenylalanine or tryptophan, pointing to a likely read error. The genes are TRBV30 and TRBJ1-3, with D possibly being TRBD1 (6 bases). Trimming stripped 0 bases from V and 4 bases from J, with 13 bases between. Germline values: CDR1 GTSNPN, CDR2 SVGIG (reference sequence). The CDR3 is 15 amino acids. The CDR3 coding sequence is TGTGCCTGGAGTGTAACAGGACAGTACGGAAACACCATATATTAT. This encodes CAWSVTGQYGNTIYY.

This clonotype was seen at least ten times. The rearrangement links TRBV6-5 to TRBJ1-2; tentative D call: TRBD1 (6 bases). The CDR3 length is 14 residues. Trimming stripped 3 bases from V and 4 bases from J, with 12 bases between. CDR1 and CDR2 (germline): MNHEY, SVGAGI. The CDR3 protein is CASSYLTTGYGYTF. The CDR3 nucleotides read TGTGCCAGCAGTTATCTCACGACAGGCTATGGCTACACCTTC.

This clonotype was seen at least ten times. The rearrangement joins TRBV9 to TRBJ2-7, with TRBD1 matching over 7 bases. Germline CDR1 and CDR2: SGDLS and YYNGEE. V was clipped by 3 bases and J by 5 bases; unmatched bases: 11. This CDR3 is built from 15 residues. CDR3 sequence reads: CASSALTGTGNEQYF. In DNA, the CDR3 is TGTGCCAGCAGCGCCCTGACAGGGACGGGGAACGAGCAGTACTTC.

The table lists this clonotype with a few counts. The chain joins TRBV6-1 to TRBJ1-2, with TRBD1 identical over 12 bases. The CDR3 sequence is 15 residues long. Germline values: CDR1 MNHNS, CDR2 SASEGT. Losses at the gene ends were 6 bases for V and 3 bases for J; bases not matched to a gene: 5. CDR3 DNA: TGTGCCAGCAGGGCCGGGACAGGGGGCGACTATGGCTACACCTTC. Its protein product is CASRAGTGGDYGYTF.

V and J are TRBV27 and TRBJ2-5, with D perhaps matching TRBD2 (6 bases). The CDR3 contains 16 residues. Germline V lookup: CDR1 MNHEY, CDR2 SMNVEV (reference sequence). Trimming left V 5 bases short and J 2 bases short, with 18 bases between. CDR3 DNA sequence: TGTGCCAGCAGTCCCGGTAAGGGGACTCTTCAAGAGACCCAGTACTTC. It specifies CASSPGKGTLQETQYF.

There are many counts of this clonotype. V is TRBV11-1 and J is TRBJ1-3, with D unresolved. The CDR3 is 16 residues long. Trimming removed 4 bases at V and 0 bases at J, with 13 bases between. Germline assignment: CDR1 SGHAT and CDR2 FQDESV (reference sequence). This CDR3 reads CASSSRTAASGNTIYF. The CDR3 nucleotides are TGTGCCAGCAGCTCCCGGACGGCAGCCTCTGGAAACACCATATATTTT.

This clonotype was counted ten times or more. The rearrangement uses TRBV7-9 and TRBJ2-7; tentatively, D is TRBD1 (6 bases). Germline V CDR1 and CDR2: SEHNR, FQNEAQ (reference sequence). V was pared by 2 bases and J by 1 base, with 12 bases between. CDR3 size: 15 residues. The CDR3 loop is CASSLKAGQSYEQYF. The CDR3 DNA follows: TGTGCCAGCAGCTTAAAAGCTGGACAGTCCTACGAGCAGTACTTC.

This clonotype was detected ten times or more. This sequence joins TRBV4-2 and TRBJ2-4; 10 nucleotides line up with TRBD2. Germline V CDR1 and CDR2: LGHNA, YNFKEQ. Unmatched junction bases numbered 11, after V lost 0 bases and J lost 0 bases. This CDR3 region has 20 residues. CDR3 in DNA: TGTGCCAGCAGCCAAGAAGGGTCTAGCGGGAGCCACCTAGCCAAAAACATTCAGTACTTC. Translating gives CASSQEGSSGSHLAKNIQYF.

The chain is built from TRBV20-1 and TRBJ2-7; TRBD1 matches 8 bases. With V trimmed by 0 bases and J by 2 bases, 6 bases remained unmatched. Per the germline V gene, CDR1 is DFQATT and CDR2 is SNEGSKA (reference sequence). This CDR3 is 15 amino acids long. CDR3 coding DNA: TGCAGTGCTAGAGAAGGGACAGGACACCCCTACGAGCAGTACTTC. This sequence encodes CSAREGTGHPYEQYF.

This clonotype was detected many times. The chain couples TRBV9 to TRBJ1-2; D remains unclear. With 4 bases removed from V and 0 bases from J, the gap between germline ends came to 10 bases. The CDR3 runs 14 residues. CDR1 is SGDLS and CDR2 is YYNGEE in the germline V gene. The CDR3 nucleotides read TGTGCCAGCAGCCTTCAGCCATCTAACTATGGCTACACCTTC. Translation gives CASSLQPSNYGYTF.

Ten or more counts support this clonotype. The chain is built from TRBV6-5 and TRBJ2-2; 7 bases line up with TRBD1. CDR1 is MNHEY and CDR2 is SVGAGI in the germline V gene. With V trimmed by 2 bases and J by 2 bases, 5 bases remained unmatched. There are 16 residues in the CDR3. CDR3 protein: CASSYKGQINTGELFF. CDR3 DNA sequence: TGTGCCAGCAGTTACAAGGGACAGATTAACACCGGGGAGCTGTTTTTT.

As for this clonotype: Here the CDR3 omits its conserved ending phenylalanine or tryptophan, so a read error is the likely source. The DNA is left out, because the CDR3 cannot be placed on it with certainty; the CDR3 is given as TCRdb lists it. The chain employs TRBV12-3 or TRBV12-4 and TRBJ1-2. A total of 13 residues make up the CDR3, ends included. CDR3 sequence: CASSLLSAYGYRV.